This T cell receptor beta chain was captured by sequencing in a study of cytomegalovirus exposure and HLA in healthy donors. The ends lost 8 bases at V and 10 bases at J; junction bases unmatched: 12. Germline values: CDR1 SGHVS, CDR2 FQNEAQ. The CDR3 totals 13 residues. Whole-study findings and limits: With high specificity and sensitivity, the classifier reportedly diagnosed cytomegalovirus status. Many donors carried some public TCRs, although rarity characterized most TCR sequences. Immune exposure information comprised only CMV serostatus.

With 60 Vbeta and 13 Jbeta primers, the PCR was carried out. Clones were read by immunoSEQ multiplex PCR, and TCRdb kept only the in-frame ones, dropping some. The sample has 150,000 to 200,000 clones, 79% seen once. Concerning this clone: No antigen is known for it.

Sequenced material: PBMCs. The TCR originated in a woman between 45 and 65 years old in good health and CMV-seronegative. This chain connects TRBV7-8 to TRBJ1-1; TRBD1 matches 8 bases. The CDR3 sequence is CASGDRGGLVAFF. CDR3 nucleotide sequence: TGTGCCAGCGGTGACAGGGGTGGGTTAGTAGCTTTCTTT.